A single T cell receptor (beta chain) is shown here with its context. Its cognate antigen is unknown. Unique molecular identifiers were used to barcode this TCRbeta library. TCRdb re-analysed the PCR reads in MiXCR, keeping a single row per CDR3 protein. Here the sample spans about 340,000 distinct CDR3 sequences, about a sixth being singletons. The sample comes from a study of T-cell reconstitution after alpha-beta-depleted transplantation in children. Findings of the study overall: Roughly two months post-transplant, alpha-beta T cells reportedly originated from several hundred graft clones that had expanded. At day 60, the high TCRbeta diversity found in some patients originated from recipient T cells and thymic progenitors that had survived.

From germline, CDR1 is SGHRS and CDR2 YFSETQ. The junction had 10 bases not matched to a gene; V was cut back by 5 bases and J by 0 bases. CDR3 size: 18 residues. The sample consisted of PBMCs, mostly from graft donor cells, taken 360 days after TCRalphabeta/CD19-depleted stem cell transplant. The receptor was isolated from a male patient between 2 and 15 years old who had a stem cell transplant for acute lymphoblastic leukemia, so the T cells may come from the graft donor. The chain employs TRBV5-1 and TRBJ2-1, with TRBD2 identical over 11 bases. The CDR3 protein is CASSGLAGGVSSYNEQFF. The CDR3, as DNA: TGCGCCAGCAGTGGGCTAGCGGGAGGCGTGAGCTCCTACAATGAGCAGTTCTTC.